The following is a T cell receptor (beta chain) sequence with its context. The sample originates from a study of blood T cell repertoires in COVID-19. Study-wide background: In each case, the material was cDNA or gDNA derived from T cells, B-cell-depleted T cells, or PBMCs.

Data came from immunoSEQ multiplex PCR; TCRdb stores just in-frame clones and leaves some out. The sample lists 90,000 to 120,000 clones, around 85% occurring once. V lost 4 bases to trimming and J lost 0 bases; unmatched junction nucleotides: 9. The CDR3 spans 17 residues. The V gene's germline CDR1 is LGHDT and CDR2 YNNKEL (reference sequence). The sequence derives from a man aged 65-85 years with active or convalescent COVID-19. The gene calls are TRBV3-1 (or the pseudogene TRBV3-2) and TRBJ2-3; 8 nucleotides align to TRBD2. The sequenced sample was peripheral blood. Here the CDR3 DNA reads TGTGCCAGCAGCCGCCGGGAGGGGGGGGCTAGCACAGATACGCAGTATTTT. As protein: CASSRREGGASTDTQYF.